The source of this T cell receptor (beta chain) is a study of CD8 T cells in Susac syndrome. The RNA, about 0.45 to 1 ug, was put through reverse transcription using random hexamers. One entry per CDR3 protein results from TCRdb running MiXCR on the immunoSEQ multiplex PCR reads. This sample carries 150,000 to 200,000 distinct CDR3 sequences, roughly 96% of them seen once, and the ten largest clones take around 0.16%. The V and J ends lost 5 bases and 3 bases, in that order; junction bases with no gene match: 9. This CDR3 comprises 15 residues. Germline lookup yields CDR1 SGHNT and CDR2 YYREEE (reference sequence).

The V call is TRBV5-4, the J call TRBJ2-7; TRBD1 agrees at 9 bases. The clonotype originates from a human donor with multiple sclerosis. The sequenced sample consisted of CD8+ T cells from PBMCs. CDR3 bases: TGTGCCAGCAGTACAGCTGGGACAGGGATCTACGAGCAGTACTTC. Translating gives CASSTAGTGIYEQYF.